The sequence of this T cell receptor (beta chain) was determined in a study of post-analysis software for immune sequencing data. Across the study: Progressive-relapsing, secondary progressive and relapsing-remitting multiple sclerosis were among the disease courses included. General study results and limits: By F measure, strong co-clustering occurred among samples prepared in the same batch. Several TRBV segments (TRBV5-6, TRBV5-1 and TRBV20-1 among them) occurred more frequently in patients than in controls.

Unique molecular identifiers were built into the TCR beta cDNA libraries. TCRdb fed the PCR reads into MiXCR, producing one record per CDR3 protein. The sample holds roughly 870,000 distinct CDR3 sequences, roughly half seen once. A note on this clonotype: The antigen is not known.

Per germline, CDR1 SGHTA and CDR2 FQGTGA. This CDR3 has 16 residues. The receptor's source is a girl under 18 with multiple sclerosis. V is TRBV7-3 and J is TRBJ2-4, with a tentative D call TRBD2 (7 bases). With the DNA end fitting TRBJ2-5 better, the J assignment may be wrong. Material: blood. The CDR3 protein is CASSLTGGASAETQYF. The DNA of the CDR3 is TGTGCCAGCAGCTTAACAGGGGGGGCTAGCGCAGAGACCCAGTACTTC.